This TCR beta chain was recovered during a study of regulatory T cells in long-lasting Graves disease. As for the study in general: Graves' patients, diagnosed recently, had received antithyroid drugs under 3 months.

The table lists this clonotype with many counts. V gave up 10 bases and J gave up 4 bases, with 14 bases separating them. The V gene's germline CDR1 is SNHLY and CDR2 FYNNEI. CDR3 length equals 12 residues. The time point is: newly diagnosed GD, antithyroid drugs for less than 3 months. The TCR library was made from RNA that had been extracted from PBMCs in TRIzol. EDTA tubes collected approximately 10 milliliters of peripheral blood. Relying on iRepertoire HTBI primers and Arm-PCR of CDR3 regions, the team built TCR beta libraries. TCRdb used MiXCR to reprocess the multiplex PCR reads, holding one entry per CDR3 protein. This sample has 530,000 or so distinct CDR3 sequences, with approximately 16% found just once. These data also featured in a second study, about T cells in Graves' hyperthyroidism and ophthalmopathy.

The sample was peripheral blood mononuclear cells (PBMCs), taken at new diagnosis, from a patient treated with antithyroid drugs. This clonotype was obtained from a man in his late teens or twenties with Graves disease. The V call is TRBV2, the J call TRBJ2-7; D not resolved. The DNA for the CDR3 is TGTGCCACGCTAGAGCCGAGTTACGAGCAGTACTTC. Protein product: CATLEPSYEQYF.